This T cell receptor (beta chain) was obtained from a study of OX40 agonist ivuxolimab in advanced cancers. For the study at large: Among those enrolled, mean age was about 63 years (range 23 to 79) and about 79% were male. Notes on the study in general: Certain nonresponders additionally had low normalized T-cell clonal expansion. In CD8+ T cells, expanded clones were on average more numerous than in CD4+.

Worth noting for this clone: The antigen is not known.

The J segment lost 6 bases and the V segment lost 7 bases, leaving 12 bases of the junction unmatched. Germline CDR1 reads SNHLY; CDR2 reads FYNNEI. There are 16 residues in the CDR3. TCRdb's copy holds only in-frame clones and misses some; the assay was immunoSEQ multiplex PCR. The sample contains tens of thousands of clones, around 87% of which appear only once. This clonotype was obtained from an adult with an advanced solid tumor such as melanoma, head and neck, liver or kidney cancer. The rearrangement uses TRBV2 and TRBJ2-7; the match to TRBD2 covers 13 bases. The sample consisted of CD4+ or CD8+ T cells sorted from blood, taken in a trial of the OX40 agonist ivuxolimab. The CDR3 DNA reads as TGTGCCAGCACTGGACTAGCGGGGGAACTGTCTGGCGAGCAGTACGTC. It specifies CASTGLAGELSGEQYV.